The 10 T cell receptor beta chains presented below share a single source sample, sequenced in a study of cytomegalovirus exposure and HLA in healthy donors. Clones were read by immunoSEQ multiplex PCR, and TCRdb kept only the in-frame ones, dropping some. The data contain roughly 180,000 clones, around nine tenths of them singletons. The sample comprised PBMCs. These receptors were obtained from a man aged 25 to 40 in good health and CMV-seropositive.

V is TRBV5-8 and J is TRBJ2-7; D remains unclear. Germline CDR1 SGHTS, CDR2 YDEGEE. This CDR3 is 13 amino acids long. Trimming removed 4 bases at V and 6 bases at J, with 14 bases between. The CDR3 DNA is TGTGCCAGCAGCCTTTTCAGATCGGGCGAGCAGTACTTC. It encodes CASSLFRSGEQYF.

CDR3 in DNA: TGTGCCAGCTCACCAGGAGGACAGGTCGGGGTTGGAGCTTTCTTT. Amino acids: CASSPGGQVGVGAFF. The V call is TRBV18, the J call TRBJ1-1, with TRBD1 identical over 7 bases. CDR1 is KGHSH and CDR2 is LQKENI in the germline V gene. V shed 2 bases, J shed 10 bases, and the junction held 13 bases outside the gene matches. This CDR3 contains 15 residues.

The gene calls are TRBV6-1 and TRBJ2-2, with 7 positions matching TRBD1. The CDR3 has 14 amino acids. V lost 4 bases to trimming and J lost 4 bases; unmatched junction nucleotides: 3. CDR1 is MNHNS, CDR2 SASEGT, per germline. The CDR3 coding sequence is TGTGCCAGCAGTGCTCGGGACAGCACCGGGGAGCTGTTTTTT. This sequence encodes CASSARDSTGELFF.

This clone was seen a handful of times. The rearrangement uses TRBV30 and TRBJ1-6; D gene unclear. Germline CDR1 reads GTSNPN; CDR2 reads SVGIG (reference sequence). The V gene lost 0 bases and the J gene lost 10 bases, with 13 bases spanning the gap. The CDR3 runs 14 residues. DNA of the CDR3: TGTGCCTGGAGTGTTGACCGCGTTAGGTCACCCCTCCACTTT. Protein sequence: CAWSVDRVRSPLHF.

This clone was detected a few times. CDR3 in amino acids: CASSQLIETNEKLFF. CDR3 nucleotides: TGCGCCAGCAGCCAATTGATAGAAACTAATGAAAAACTGTTTTTT. J is TRBJ1-4 and V is TRBV4-1; D is uncertain. The CDR3 is made up of 15 amino acids. Germline CDR1 MGHRA, CDR2 YSYEKL. Trimming left V 2 bases short and J 1 base short, with 8 bases between.

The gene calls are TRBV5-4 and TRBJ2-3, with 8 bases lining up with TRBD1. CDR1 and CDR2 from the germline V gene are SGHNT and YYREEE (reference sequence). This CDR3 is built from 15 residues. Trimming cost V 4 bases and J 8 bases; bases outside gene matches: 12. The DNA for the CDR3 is TGTGCCAGCAGCCCCCTCGACAGGGGTCGAGGTACGCAGTATTTT. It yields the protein CASSPLDRGRGTQYF.

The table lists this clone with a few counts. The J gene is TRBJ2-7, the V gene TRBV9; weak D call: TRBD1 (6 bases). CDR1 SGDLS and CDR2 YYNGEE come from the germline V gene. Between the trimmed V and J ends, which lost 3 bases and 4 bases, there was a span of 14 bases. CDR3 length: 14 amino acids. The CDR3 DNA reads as TGTGCCAGCAGCGAGGACACCCAGGGGTACGAGCAGTACTTC. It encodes CASSEDTQGYEQYF.

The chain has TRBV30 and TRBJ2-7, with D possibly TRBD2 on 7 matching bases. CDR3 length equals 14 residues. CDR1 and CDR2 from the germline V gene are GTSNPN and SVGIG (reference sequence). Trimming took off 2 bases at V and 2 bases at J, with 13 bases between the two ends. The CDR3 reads CAWSTPGGAYEQYF. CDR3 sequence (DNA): TGTGCCTGGAGTACGCCGGGGGGCGCCTACGAGCAGTACTTC.

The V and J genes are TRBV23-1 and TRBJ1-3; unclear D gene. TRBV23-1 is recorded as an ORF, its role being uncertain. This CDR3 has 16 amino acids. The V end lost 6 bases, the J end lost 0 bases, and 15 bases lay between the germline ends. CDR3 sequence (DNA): TGCGCCAGCAGGTCTGGACGGTATAACTCTGGAAACACCATATATTTT. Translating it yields CASRSGRYNSGNTIYF.

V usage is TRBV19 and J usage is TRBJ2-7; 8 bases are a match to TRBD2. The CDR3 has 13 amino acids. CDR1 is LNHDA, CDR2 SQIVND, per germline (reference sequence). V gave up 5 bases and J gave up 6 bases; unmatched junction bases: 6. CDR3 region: CASSPGTSIEQYF. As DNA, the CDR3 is TGTGCCAGTAGTCCCGGGACTAGTATCGAGCAGTACTTC.